The source of this TCR beta chain is a study of blood T cell repertoires in COVID-19. On the study more broadly: The United States, Italy and Spain supplied acute and convalescent COVID-19 samples.

The Seattle patients, enrolled during active infection, were followed longitudinally. Germline V gives CDR1 MNHNS, CDR2 SASEGT. This CDR3 is built from 14 residues. With 2 bases clipped from V and 5 bases from J, the junction kept 3 bases outside the gene matches. Study processing details: Reference gene primer amplification gave estimated nucleated cell counts. Data came from immunoSEQ multiplex PCR; TCRdb stores just in-frame clones and leaves some out. Clonal size and the V and J genes are those of that table, whereas D and trimming came from the DNA. The data contain about 200,000 clones, around four fifths of them singletons.

This TCR derives from a man aged 55-75 years with COVID-19, enrolled during active disease. The sequenced sample was peripheral blood. The chain employs TRBV6-1 and TRBJ2-5; 9 nucleotides match TRBD2. In nucleotides, the CDR3 is TGTGCCAGCAGTGAACGGACTAGCGCGGAGACCCAGTACTTC. Amino acids: CASSERTSAETQYF.